A selection of T cell receptor beta chains follows, all from one sample in a study of patients and donors after allogeneic stem cell transplantation. MiXCR, run by TCRdb on the RT-PCR reads, gives a single entry per CDR3 protein. The profile covers about 400,000 distinct CDR3 sequences, with 16% appearing a single time and less than 8% taken by the ten largest. The source material was blood, either unsorted or a sorted T cell fraction (not recorded which). The source is a human donor who was either an allogeneic HSCT recipient or a stem cell or donor lymphocyte infusion donor (not recorded which). It is not recorded whose cells these are; they may come from a transplant donor. Both conserved end residues are part of each CDR3. Fields, in order: clone size, V gene, D gene, J gene, CDR3 DNA, CDR3 protein. D genes are given only for firm matches. Not all rows give a size; the values are once, few, many and, for expanded clones, a class.

.	TRBV6-2/TRBV6-3	.	TRBJ2-1	TGTGCCAGCAGTTACGCCCGCGACTCACCCGGTACCTACAATGAGCAGTTCTTC	CASSYARDSPGTYNEQFF
few	TRBV9	.	TRBJ2-3	TGTGCCAGCAGCAAACAGGGAGATACGCAGTATTTT	CASSKQGDTQYF
.	TRBV20-1	TRBD2	TRBJ2-1	TGCAGTGCTAATAGCGGGGGGAAATACAATGAGCAGTTCTTC	CSANSGGKYNEQFF
few	TRBV13	.	TRBJ2-7	TGTGCCAGCAGCCAGAGGTTGCGGGGGCTCCCCTACGAGCAGTACTTC	CASSQRLRGLPYEQYF
few	TRBV4-1	TRBD1	TRBJ1-5	TGCGCCAGCAGCCAGGGACAGGGTGGCCAGCCCCAGCATTTT	CASSQGQGGQPQHF
.	TRBV4-3	TRBD2	TRBJ2-7	TGCGCCAGCAGCCAAGATTCGGGGGGGCCCTACGAGCAGTACTTC	CASSQDSGGPYEQYF
.	TRBV20-1	TRBD2	TRBJ2-5	TGCAGTGCTATCACTAGCGGGGGGAGAGAAGAGACCCAGTACTTC	CSAITSGGREETQYF
.	TRBV29-1	.	TRBJ2-3	TGCAGCGTTTTCGAGGGGACTGAACGGGTCCACACAGATACGCAGTATTTT	CSVFEGTERVHTDTQYF
.	TRBV20-1	.	TRBJ2-3	TGCAGTGCTCTAGTTGGTACTAGCACAGATACGCAGTATTTT	CSALVGTSTDTQYF
few	TRBV28	TRBD1	TRBJ1-2	TGTGCCAGCAGTGCCACAGGGGAAGGCTACACCTTC	CASSATGEGYTF
.	TRBV6-5	.	TRBJ1-5	TGTGCCAGCAGTTACTCGCGAGACCCGTCGTGGCCCCAGCATTTT	CASSYSRDPSWPQHF
few	TRBV12-3/TRBV12-4	.	TRBJ2-7	TGTGCCAGCACCTACGAGCAGTACTTC	CASTYEQYF
.	TRBV28	TRBD2	TRBJ2-5	TGTGCCAGCAGTTTATGGCTAGCGGGAAACAGCGAGAAGACCCAGTACTTC	CASSLWLAGNSEKTQYF
once	TRBV7-9	TRBD1	TRBJ1-2	TGTGCCAGCAGCAGACAGGGGGCAAACGGCTACACCTTC	CASSRQGANGYTF
few	TRBV4-2	.	TRBJ2-1	TGTGCCAGCAGCCAAGGGGGGGCTGGCGGGAGCTCCTACAATGAGCAGTTCTTC	CASSQGGAGGSSYNEQFF
.	TRBV4-2	.	TRBJ2-3	TGTGCCAGCAGCCAAGTCCAGTCCACAGATACGCAGTATTTT	CASSQVQSTDTQYF
.	TRBV29-1	.	TRBJ2-7	TGCAGCGTCACTAGCACCTTCGGGTACGAGCAGTACTTC	CSVTSTFGYEQYF
few	TRBV14	.	TRBJ1-5	TGTGCCAGCAGCCAAGGGACGGGTAGCAATCAGCCCCAGCATTTT	CASSQGTGSNQPQHF
few	TRBV12-5	.	TRBJ2-1	TGTGCTAGTGGTTTGTTATGGAGCCATGAGCAGTTCTTC	CASGLLWSHEQFF
.	TRBV7-9	.	TRBJ1-6	TGTGCCAGCAGCCCCGGCCAGGGTGGGTCACCCCTCCACTTT	CASSPGQGGSPLHF
few	TRBV5-4	TRBD1	TRBJ1-2	TGTGCCAGCAGCCAAGGACAGGGGAAGGGTGGCTACACCTTC	CASSQGQGKGGYTF
.	TRBV5-1	.	TRBJ1-1	TGCGCCAGCAGCAAAGGGACAATGAACACTGAAGCTTTCTTT	CASSKGTMNTEAFF
.	TRBV11-2	.	TRBJ1-3	TGTGCCAGCAGCTTAGTGGGGGCGGCTGGAAACACCATATATTTT	CASSLVGAAGNTIYF
few	TRBV7-8	.	TRBJ2-1	TGTGCCAGCATCCCGACGGGGAGGACCTACAATGAGCAGTTCTTC	CASIPTGRTYNEQFF
.	TRBV11-2	.	TRBJ2-2	TGTGCCAGCAGCTTCAAGACAGCGAACACCGGGGAGCTGTTTTTT	CASSFKTANTGELFF
few	TRBV6-2/TRBV6-3	.	TRBJ2-5	TGTGCCAGCACCCAAGGGGAGACCCAGTACTTC	CASTQGETQYF
few	TRBV4-3	.	TRBJ2-1	TGCGCCAGCAGCCAAGCGGCTACCCGGGGTGAGCAGTTCTTC	CASSQAATRGEQFF
few	TRBV9	TRBD1	TRBJ1-2	TGTGCCAGCAGCACGGGACAGGGGACGTCGAACTATGGCTACACCTTC	CASSTGQGTSNYGYTF
.	TRBV18	.	TRBJ2-7	TGTGCCAGCTCACCAACAGGGCCCTACGAGCAGTACTTC	CASSPTGPYEQYF
few	TRBV3-1	.	TRBJ1-2	TGTGCCAGCAGCCAAAAGATTGAGACAGGACCGACTAACTATGGCTACACCTTC	CASSQKIETGPTNYGYTF
few	TRBV30	.	TRBJ1-1	.	CAWAPGTAISEF
.	TRBV5-1	.	TRBJ2-1	TGCGCCAGCAGTAACACCACCTCGGGCAATGAGCAGTTCTTC	CASSNTTSGNEQFF
few	TRBV5-1	TRBD1	TRBJ1-4	TGCGCCAGCAGCTTGGGAGACAGGGTAAATGAAAAACTGTTTTTT	CASSLGDRVNEKLFF
.	TRBV12-3/TRBV12-4	.	TRBJ1-3	TGTGCCAGCAGTTATACAGATCATGGAAACACCATATATTTT	CASSYTDHGNTIYF
many	TRBV29-1	TRBD1	TRBJ1-1	TGCAGCGTAAACAGGGGGAACACTGAAGCTTTCTTT	CSVNRGNTEAFF
few	TRBV29-1	.	TRBJ1-2	TGCAGCGTTGTGGCATGGGACACTAACTATGGCTACACCTTC	CSVVAWDTNYGYTF
many	TRBV9	.	TRBJ1-4	TGTGCCAGCAGCTTAGGGGACTCTAATGAAAAACTGTTTTTT	CASSLGDSNEKLFF
few	TRBV20-1	.	TRBJ2-1	TGCAGTGCTAGAGATCGTAGCCGTTACAATGAGCAGTTCTTC	CSARDRSRYNEQFF
few	TRBV4-3	TRBD1	TRBJ2-5	TGCGCCAGCAGCCGACGATTCGGGACAGGGGATGGAGAGACCCAGTACTTC	CASSRRFGTGDGETQYF
.	TRBV28	.	TRBJ2-3	TGTGCCATCGTCGAAGGCCCAGATACGCAGTATTTT	CAIVEGPDTQYF
few	TRBV5-1	TRBD1	TRBJ1-4	TGCGCCAGCAGCCGTCCCGGACAGGGTGGGGAAAAACTGTTTTTT	CASSRPGQGGEKLFF
.	TRBV5-1	.	TRBJ1-5	TGCGCCAGCAGCTTGGAAGGGAGATATCAGCCCCAGCATTTT	CASSLEGRYQPQHF
few	TRBV27	TRBD2	TRBJ2-1	TGTGCCAGCAGTCCCCGACTAGCGGGAGTTCAGGGTGAGCAGTTCTTC	CASSPRLAGVQGEQFF
.	TRBV12-3/TRBV12-4	TRBD2	TRBJ2-7	TGTGCCAGCAGTTTCGTCGGGGGGGCTATTTACGAGCAGTACTTC	CASSFVGGAIYEQYF
few	TRBV4-3	.	TRBJ2-5	TGCGCCAGCAGCCAAGAACTCTTCCAAGAGACCCAGTACTTC	CASSQELFQETQYF
few	TRBV30	.	TRBJ2-7	TGTGCCTGGAGTGGACCCCAGCGCGGGAAACGGGACTACGAGCAGTACTTC	CAWSGPQRGKRDYEQYF
.	TRBV2	TRBD1	TRBJ2-1	TGTGCCAGCAGTGTATACAGGGGGCAATACTACAATGAGCAGTTCTTC	CASSVYRGQYYNEQFF
few	TRBV12-3/TRBV12-4	.	TRBJ1-2	TGTGCCAGCAGTTTCCAGTTTTCCTATGGCTACACCTTC	CASSFQFSYGYTF
.	TRBV11-1	TRBD1	TRBJ1-2	TGTGCCAGCAGCTTAGCGCAGGTTGGATGGACAGGGGCCCTACTCTACTATGGCTACACCTTC	CASSLAQVGWTGALLYYGYTF
.	TRBV28	TRBD1	TRBJ1-2	TGTGCCAGCAGTCCGGGCGGGACAGGCATCTATGGCTACACCTTC	CASSPGGTGIYGYTF
few	TRBV7-2	.	TRBJ2-7	TGTGCCAGCAGCTCCCCGAAAAGCTACGAGCAGTACTTC	CASSSPKSYEQYF
.	TRBV7-2	TRBD1	TRBJ2-1	TGTGCCAGCACCCTCGGGGACAGGGGCATGCAGCAGTTCTTC	CASTLGDRGMQQFF
.	TRBV6-5	.	TRBJ2-2	TGTGCCAGCAGTTACCAGGATTACACCGGGGAGCTGTTTTTT	CASSYQDYTGELFF